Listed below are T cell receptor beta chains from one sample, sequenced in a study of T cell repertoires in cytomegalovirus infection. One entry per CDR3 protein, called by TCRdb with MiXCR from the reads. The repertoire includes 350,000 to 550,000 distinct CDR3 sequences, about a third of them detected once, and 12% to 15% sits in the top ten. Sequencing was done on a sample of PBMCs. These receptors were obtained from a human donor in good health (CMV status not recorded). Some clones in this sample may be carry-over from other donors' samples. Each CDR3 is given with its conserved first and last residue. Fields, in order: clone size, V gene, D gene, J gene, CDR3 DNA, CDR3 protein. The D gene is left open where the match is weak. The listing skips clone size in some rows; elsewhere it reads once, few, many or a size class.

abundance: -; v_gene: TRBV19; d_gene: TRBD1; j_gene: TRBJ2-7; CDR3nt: TGTGCCAGTAGTGGCCAGACAGGGAGCCACGAGCAGTACTTC; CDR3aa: CASSGQTGSHEQYF
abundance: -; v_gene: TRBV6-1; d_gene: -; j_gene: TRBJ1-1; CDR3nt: TGTGCCAGCAGGGACCCGGGACACCGTGAAGCTTTCTTT; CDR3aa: CASRDPGHREAFF
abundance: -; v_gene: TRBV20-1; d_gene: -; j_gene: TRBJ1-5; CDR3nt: TGCAGTGCTAGCGGTCGTAGCAATCAGCCCCAGCATTTT; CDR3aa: CSASGRSNQPQHF
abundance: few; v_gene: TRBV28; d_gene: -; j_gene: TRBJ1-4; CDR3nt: TGTGCCAGCAGTTCGAGAGGACCCCTGGGGGAAAAACTGTTTTTT; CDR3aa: CASSSRGPLGEKLFF
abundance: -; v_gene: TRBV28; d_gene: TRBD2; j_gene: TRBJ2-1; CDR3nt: TGTGCCAGCAGTTTCTACATAGCGGGGGGGGAGCAGTTCTTC; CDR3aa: CASSFYIAGGEQFF
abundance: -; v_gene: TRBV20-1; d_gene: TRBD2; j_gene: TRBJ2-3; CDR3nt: TGCAGTGCTACTAGCGGGGGGGCCCCAGGCACGCAGTATTTT; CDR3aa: CSATSGGAPGTQYF
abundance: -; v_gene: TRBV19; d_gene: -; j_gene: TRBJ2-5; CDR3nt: TGTGCCAGTAGTAAAACAGGAGGGACCCAGTACTTC; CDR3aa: CASSKTGGTQYF
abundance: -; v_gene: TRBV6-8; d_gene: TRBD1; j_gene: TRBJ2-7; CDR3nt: TGTGCCAGCAGTAGACAGGGTAGCGACGAGCAGTACTTC; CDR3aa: CASSRQGSDEQYF
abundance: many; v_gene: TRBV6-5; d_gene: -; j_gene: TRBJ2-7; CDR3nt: TGTGCCAGCAGTTACGGAGCAGGGGCGGACGGGTACGAGCAGTACTTC; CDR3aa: CASSYGAGADGYEQYF
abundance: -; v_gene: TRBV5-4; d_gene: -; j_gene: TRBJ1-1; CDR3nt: TGTGCCAGCACCCCCCAGAGGGGGGTTAACACTGAAGCTTTCTTT; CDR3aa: CASTPQRGVNTEAFF
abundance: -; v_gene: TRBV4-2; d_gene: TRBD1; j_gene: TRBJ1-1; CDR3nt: TGTGCCAGCAGCCCGGGGAGGGGGCAGGTCACTGAAGCTTTCTTT; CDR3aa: CASSPGRGQVTEAFF
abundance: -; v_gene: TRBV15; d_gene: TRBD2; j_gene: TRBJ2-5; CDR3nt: TGTGCCACCAGCAGAGATCGAAGCCTAGCGGGGAAAGAGACCCAGTACTTC; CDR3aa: CATSRDRSLAGKETQYF
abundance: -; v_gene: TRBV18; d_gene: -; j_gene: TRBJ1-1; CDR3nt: TGTGCCAGCTCACCGACTTTAGACACTGAAGCTTTCTTT; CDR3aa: CASSPTLDTEAFF
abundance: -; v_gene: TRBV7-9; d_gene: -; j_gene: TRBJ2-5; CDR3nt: TGTGCCAGCAGCTTCGGCGGGGGCCTCCGGGAGACCCAGTACTTC; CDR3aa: CASSFGGGLRETQYF
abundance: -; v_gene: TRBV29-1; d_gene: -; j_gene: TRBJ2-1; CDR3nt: TGCAGCGTTGAAGCGGTCTACAATGAGCAGTTCTTC; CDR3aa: CSVEAVYNEQFF
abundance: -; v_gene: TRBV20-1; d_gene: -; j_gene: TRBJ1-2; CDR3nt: TGCAGCTCCGGCCCCGGGACTAACTATGGCTACACCTTC; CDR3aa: CSSGPGTNYGYTF
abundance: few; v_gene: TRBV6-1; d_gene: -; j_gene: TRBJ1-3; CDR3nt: TGTGCCAGCAGTGAAATGGGTACTGGAAACACCATATATTTT; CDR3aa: CASSEMGTGNTIYF
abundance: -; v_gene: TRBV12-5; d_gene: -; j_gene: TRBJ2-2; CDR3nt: TGTGCTAGTGGTTTGGTAGGGGGGAACACCGGGGAGCTGTTTTTT; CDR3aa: CASGLVGGNTGELFF
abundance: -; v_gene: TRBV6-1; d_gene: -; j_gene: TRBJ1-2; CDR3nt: TGTGCCAGCAGTGAATTAGGGAGGGATGGCTACACCTTC; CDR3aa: CASSELGRDGYTF
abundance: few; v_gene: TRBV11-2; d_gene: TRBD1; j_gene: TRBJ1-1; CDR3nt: TGTGCCAGCAGGCGCCACGGACAGGGAGGCACTGAAGCTTTCTTT; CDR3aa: CASRRHGQGGTEAFF
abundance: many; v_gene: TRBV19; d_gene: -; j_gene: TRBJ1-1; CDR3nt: TGTGCCAGTAGTATCGGCAGGAACACTGAAGCTTTCTTT; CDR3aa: CASSIGRNTEAFF
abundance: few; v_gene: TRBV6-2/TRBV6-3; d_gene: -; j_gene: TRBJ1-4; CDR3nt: TGTGCCAGCAGTTACAGGGGAGTTACTAATGAAAAACTGTTTTTT; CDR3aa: CASSYRGVTNEKLFF
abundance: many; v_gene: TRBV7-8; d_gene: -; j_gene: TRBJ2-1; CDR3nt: TGTGCCAGCAGCTTAGACGTTCTGGAACCCCCAGCTGGGACTGAGCAGTTCTTC; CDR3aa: CASSLDVLEPPAGTEQFF
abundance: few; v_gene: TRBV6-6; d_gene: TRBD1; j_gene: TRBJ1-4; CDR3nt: TGTGCCAGCAGTTCGAGACAGGGGATTAATGAAAAACTGTTTTTT; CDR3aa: CASSSRQGINEKLFF
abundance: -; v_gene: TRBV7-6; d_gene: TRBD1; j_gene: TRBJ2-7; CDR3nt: TGTGCCAGCAGCTTGACAGGGGCCCGCCATGTCGAGCAGGACTTC; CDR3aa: CASSLTGARHVEQDF
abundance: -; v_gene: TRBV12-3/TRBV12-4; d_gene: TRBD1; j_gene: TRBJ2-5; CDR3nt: TGTGCCAGCAGCTCCAGGACAGGCTCCGCGGAGACCCAGTACTTC; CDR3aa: CASSSRTGSAETQYF
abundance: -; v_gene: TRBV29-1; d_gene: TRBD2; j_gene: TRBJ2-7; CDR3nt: TGCAGCGTTGATGGAACCGGGACTAGCGGGACCTACGAGCAGTACTTC; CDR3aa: CSVDGTGTSGTYEQYF
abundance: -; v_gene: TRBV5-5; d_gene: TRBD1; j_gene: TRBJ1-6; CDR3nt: TGTGCCAGCAGCGCGGCCTCGACCGGGACAGGAATCATAACCGACAATTCACCCCTCCACTTT; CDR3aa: CASSAASTGTGIITDNSPLHF
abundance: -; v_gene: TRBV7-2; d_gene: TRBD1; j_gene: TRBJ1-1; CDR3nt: TGTGCCAGCAGCTTATTTTACCAGGGGGCAAAGAGATGGGGCACTGAAGCTTTCTTT; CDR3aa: CASSLFYQGAKRWGTEAFF
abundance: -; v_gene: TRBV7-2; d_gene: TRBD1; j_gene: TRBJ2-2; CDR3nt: TGTGCCAGCAGGAGGACAGGGCCCGGGGAGCTGTTTTTT; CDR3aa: CASRRTGPGELFF
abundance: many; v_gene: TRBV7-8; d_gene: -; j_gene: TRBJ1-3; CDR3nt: TGTGCCAGCAGCTCCACCCTTGGAACGACAAACACCATATATTTT; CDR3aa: CASSSTLGTTNTIYF
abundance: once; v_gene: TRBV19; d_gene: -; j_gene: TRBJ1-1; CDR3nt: TGTGCCAGTAGTATAGGAAGGAGGGCCGCTGAAGCTTTCTTT; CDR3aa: CASSIGRRAAEAFF
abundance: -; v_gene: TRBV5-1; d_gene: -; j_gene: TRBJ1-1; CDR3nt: TGCGCCAGCAGCTTGGACTCCTTGAACACTGACGCTTTCTTT; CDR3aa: CASSLDSLNTDAFF
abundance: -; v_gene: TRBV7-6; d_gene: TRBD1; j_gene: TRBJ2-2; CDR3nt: TGTGCCAGCATTGCCGGGACAGGCGTCACCGGGGAGCTGTTTTTT; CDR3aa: CASIAGTGVTGELFF
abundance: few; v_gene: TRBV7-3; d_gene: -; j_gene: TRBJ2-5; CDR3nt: TGTGCCAGCAGCTTATCCGGGGGCGGGTGGGAGACCCAGTACTTC; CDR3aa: CASSLSGGGWETQYF
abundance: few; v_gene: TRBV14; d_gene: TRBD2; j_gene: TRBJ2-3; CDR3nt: TGTGCCAGCAACCACCAGCGGGGGGCCTTAGAGACGCAGTATTTT; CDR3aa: CASNHQRGALETQYF
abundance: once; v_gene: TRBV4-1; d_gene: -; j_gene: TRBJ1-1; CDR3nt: TGCGCCAGCAGCCAAGTGGGGGGATATGAAGCTTTATTT; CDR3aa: CASSQVGGYEALF
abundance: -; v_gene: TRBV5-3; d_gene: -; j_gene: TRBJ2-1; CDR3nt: TGTGCCAGCAGCTTGGTGGACACCTACGAGCAGTTCTTC; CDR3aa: CASSLVDTYEQFF
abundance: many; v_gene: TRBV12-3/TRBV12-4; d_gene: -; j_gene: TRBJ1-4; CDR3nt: TGTGCCAGCAGTTTAGGCCTCGGGGGGGCCCGAGGTGAAAAACTGTTTTTT; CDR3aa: CASSLGLGGARGEKLFF
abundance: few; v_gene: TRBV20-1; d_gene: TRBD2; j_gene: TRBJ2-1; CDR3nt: TGCAGTGCTCCGAGGGGCCTAGCGGAGATCTACAATGAGCAGTTCTTC; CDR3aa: CSAPRGLAEIYNEQFF